Described below is a single TCR beta chain sequence and its context. This sample is drawn from a study of shared clonotypes between healthy human individuals. This table comes from immunoSEQ multiplex PCR, and its TCRdb copy is limited to in-frame clones, with some not included. The sample carries fewer than 850,000 clones, 55% to 75% recorded once. Germline lookup yields CDR1 SGHRS and CDR2 YFSETQ. Trimming took 1 base from V and 3 from J, leaving 10 bases between them. The CDR3 has 14 amino acids. The sequencing sample was made of memory CD4+ T cells sorted from blood. Subset noted: CD45RA-negative fraction. The chain uses TRBV5-1 and TRBJ2-5; maybe TRBD1 (5 bases). The sequence was obtained from a woman in her thirties in good health. The CDR3 DNA reads as TGCGCCAGCAGCTTGTGGCAGGGTGAAGAGACCCAGTACTTC. Translating gives CASSLWQGEETQYF.